This T cell receptor (beta chain) was captured by sequencing in a study of T-cell reconstitution after alpha-beta-depleted transplantation in children. Preparing the TCRbeta library involved the use of unique molecular identifiers. TCRdb re-analysed the PCR reads in MiXCR, keeping a single row per CDR3 protein. The data contain about 980,000 distinct CDR3 sequences, roughly 29% of them singletons. The sequence was collected from a boy under three years old who had a stem cell transplant for SCID, so the T cells may come from the graft donor. This sample comprised PBMCs, mostly from graft donor cells, obtained 360 days after TCRalphabeta/CD19-depleted stem cell transplant.

CDR3 residues: CASSLSGGLSGGEQFF. CDR3 nucleotide sequence: TGTGCCAGCAGCCTCTCCGGGGGACTATCGGGGGGTGAGCAGTTCTTC. The rearrangement uses TRBV7-2 and TRBJ2-1; 7 bases agree with TRBD2. V shed 5 bases and J 9 bases; nucleotides not matched to a gene: 16. CDR1 and CDR2 (germline): SGHTA, FQGNSA. The CDR3 contains 16 residues. The full variable domain, completed using reference TRBV7-2 and TRBJ2-1, is GAGVSQSPSNKVTEKGKDVELRCDPISGHTALYWYRQSLGQGLEFLIYFQGNSAPDKSGLPSDRFSAERTGGSVSTLTIQRTQQEDSAVYLCASSLSGGLSGGEQFFGPGTRLTVL.